The T cell receptor beta chain under discussion was sequenced for a study of blood T cell repertoires in COVID-19. As for the study in general: The samples span acute and convalescent COVID-19 from the United States, Italy and Spain. Nucleic acid was either cDNA or gDNA, and it came from T cells, B-cell-depleted T cells, or PBMCs.

V lost 6 bases and J 1 base, leaving 12 bases between the germline ends. The CDR3 runs 14 residues. Per germline, CDR1 SEHNR and CDR2 FQNEAQ (reference sequence). Clones were read by immunoSEQ multiplex PCR, and TCRdb kept only the in-frame ones, dropping some. The data hold 400,000 to 450,000 clones, with about 91% observed a single time. Enrolment of Seattle patients took place during active infection, and they were followed longitudinally. The TCR comes from a woman aged 45-65 years with COVID-19, enrolled during active disease. The chain uses TRBV7-9 and TRBJ1-2; D possibly corresponds to TRBD1 (5 bases). The specimen sequenced was peripheral blood. The CDR3 here is CASRPETVNYGYTF. As DNA, the CDR3 is TGTGCCAGCAGGCCAGAGACAGTTAACTATGGCTACACCTTC.